A selection of T cell receptor beta chains follows, all from one sample in a study of blood T cell repertoires in COVID-19. Assay used: immunoSEQ multiplex PCR; TCRdb lists only in-frame clones, some missing. Here the sample spans 200,000 to 250,000 clones, over 80% being singletons. Sequencing input: PBMCs or T cells enriched from blood (not recorded which). These TCRs come from a woman aged 25 to 39 who had been exposed to COVID-19. CDR3s include the opening cysteine and the closing phenylalanine or tryptophan. The D gene is left open where the match is weak. Only some rows state a clone size, as once, few, many or a class for expanded clones.

.,TRBJ2-3,.,TRBV5-4,TGTGCCAGCAGCTTTCCCGGGAGAGAAACAGATACGCAGTATTTT,CASSFPGRETDTQYF
.,TRBJ1-5,.,TRBV6-6,TGTGCCAGCAGTTACTCCCCGGGTTCTCAGCCCCAGCATTTT,CASSYSPGSQPQHF
.,TRBJ1-4,TRBD1,TRBV2,TGTGCCAGCAGATCCCGGACAGGGGATGAAAAACTGTTTTTT,CASRSRTGDEKLFF
.,TRBJ1-6,TRBD1,TRBV6-5,TGTGCCAGCATGTCTGACAGGGGGGTAGGTTCACCCCTCCACTTT,CASMSDRGVGSPLHF
.,TRBJ2-2,TRBD2,TRBV14,TGTGCCAGCAGAAAGGGAGGGATCGGGGAGCTGTTTTTT,CASRKGGIGELFF
.,TRBJ1-4,.,TRBV5-6,TGTGCCAGCAGCTTTCGACAAATAAATGAAAAACTGTTTTTT,CASSFRQINEKLFF
.,TRBJ1-1,.,TRBV18,TGTGCCACCTCACCGCGGTTTCAGAACACTGAAGCTTTCTTT,CATSPRFQNTEAFF
.,TRBJ2-1,.,TRBV5-4,TGTGCCAGCAGCTCGGACATCCGTAATGAGCAGTTCTTC,CASSSDIRNEQFF
.,TRBJ1-2,TRBD1,TRBV18,TGTGCCAGCTCCAGCACAGGGGGGTATCGCTACACCTTC,CASSSTGGYRYTF
.,TRBJ2-3,TRBD1,TRBV4-1,TGCGCCAGCAGCCAAGATTTGGACAGGGTAACAGATACGCAGTATTTT,CASSQDLDRVTDTQYF
.,TRBJ2-1,TRBD1,TRBV5-1,TGCGCCAGCAGCTTGGTAAGAGGACAGGGCTACAATGAGCAGTTCTTC,CASSLVRGQGYNEQFF
.,TRBJ2-3,TRBD2,TRBV20-1,TGCAGTGCTAGTCTATGGGAGGGCCGGGATACGCAGTATTTT,CSASLWEGRDTQYF
once,TRBJ1-2,.,TRBV7-9,TGTGCCAGCAGCTTAGCACACAAAGCTAACTATGGCTACACCTTC,CASSLAHKANYGYTF
.,TRBJ2-3,.,TRBV5-1,TGCGCCAGCAGCCACACAGATACGCAGTATTTT,CASSHTDTQYF
once,TRBJ2-3,TRBD2,TRBV16,TGTGCCAGCCGGGCAGCGGGAGCTACAGATACGCAGTATTTT,CASRAAGATDTQYF
.,TRBJ1-4,.,TRBV28,TGTGCCAGCAGTTCATCCCAATGGGGCGATGAAAAACTGTTTTTT,CASSSSQWGDEKLFF
.,TRBJ1-2,.,TRBV29-1,TGCAGCGTTGAAACTCTGTGGGAACAGGGAAGTGACTATGGCTACACCTTC,CSVETLWEQGSDYGYTF
once,TRBJ1-1,TRBD1,TRBV6-5,TGTGCCAGCATTAACAGGGGTATGAACACTGAAGCTTTCTTT,CASINRGMNTEAFF
.,TRBJ2-1,TRBD2,TRBV5-1,TGCGCCAGCAGCTTGGACGGGGGAGGGCCGAAAGATGAGCAGTTCTTC,CASSLDGGGPKDEQFF
.,TRBJ1-5,.,TRBV30,TGTGCCTGGAGTGTAGGGGTATTGGGGCAGCCCCAGCATTTT,CAWSVGVLGQPQHF
.,TRBJ2-5,TRBD2,TRBV7-9,TGTGCCAGCAGTCCCGGACTAGAAGACCAAGAGACCCAGTACTTC,CASSPGLEDQETQYF
.,TRBJ2-3,TRBD2,TRBV7-3,TGTGCCAGCAGTCCTCGCGGACTAGCGGGAGTCCGGACAGATACGCAGTATTTT,CASSPRGLAGVRTDTQYF
.,TRBJ2-7,.,TRBV7-9,TGTGCCAGCAGCACCCCCCTCTTGGGACACTACGAGCAGTACTTC,CASSTPLLGHYEQYF
few,TRBJ1-4,.,TRBV28,TGTGCCAGCAGCCCGGGACTGACTAATGAAAAACTGTTTTTT,CASSPGLTNEKLFF
.,TRBJ1-3,.,TRBV14,TGTGCCAGCAGCCAAGCGGGTAACACCATATATTTT,CASSQAGNTIYF
.,TRBJ2-7,TRBD2,TRBV5-1,TGCGCCAGCAGCTCCACTAGCGTTCTCTCCTACGAGCAGTACTTC,CASSSTSVLSYEQYF
.,TRBJ1-4,TRBD1,TRBV19,TGTGCCAGTAGTATAGGCCGGACTTGCGGGACAGGGAATTGTGAAAAACTGTTTTTT,CASSIGRTCGTGNCEKLFF
.,TRBJ2-1,TRBD2,TRBV10-2,TGCGCCAGCAGTGAATCGGGAGCGGGAGGTTACTACAATGAGCAGTTCTTC,CASSESGAGGYYNEQFF
.,TRBJ2-2,TRBD1,TRBV9,TGTGCCAGCAGCGTAGCTACGGGCAGGGGGCCTGGCGGGGAGCTGTTTTTT,CASSVATGRGPGGELFF
.,TRBJ1-2,.,TRBV30,TGTGCCTGGAGTGTACGGATGGGGCTATACTACACCTTC,CAWSVRMGLYYTF
.,TRBJ1-6,.,TRBV6-5,TGTGCCAGCACTCCACATCCGGGTTATTCACCCCTCCACTTT,CASTPHPGYSPLHF
.,TRBJ1-2,TRBD1,TRBV7-2,TGTGCCAGCAGCATGGACAGGGTGCGGGGCTACACCTTC,CASSMDRVRGYTF
.,TRBJ1-2,.,TRBV10-2,TGCGCCAGCCGACGAGGTTTAGGCTACACCTTC,CASRRGLGYTF
.,TRBJ2-2,TRBD1,TRBV5-5,TGTGCCAGCAGCACCGGGACAGGCTACAGCGGGGAGCTGTTTTTT,CASSTGTGYSGELFF
.,TRBJ2-1,TRBD2,TRBV2,TGTGCCAGTAGACTAGCGGGTGCCAATGAGCAGTTCTTC,CASRLAGANEQFF
once,TRBJ2-1,.,TRBV10-1,TGCGCCAGCAGTGCCAGGGGCAATGAGCAGTTCTTC,CASSARGNEQFF
.,TRBJ2-3,.,TRBV13,TGTGCCAGCGCCGATTCCCCGGGAGTAGATACGCAGTATTTT,CASADSPGVDTQYF